Listed here is a single TCR beta chain. The data stem from a study of Ad26.COV2.S vaccination and SARS-CoV-2 variants. Trimming pared 2 bases from V and 4 bases from J, leaving 18 bases between. Looked up from germline, CDR1 is SGDLS and CDR2 is YYNGEE. CDR3 length: 16 amino acids. Sequenced by immunoSEQ multiplex PCR; TCRdb stores in-frame clones only, minus some. The sample has around 300,000 clones, roughly 91% seen once; the top ten hold approximately 5%. Regarding treatment: some 19 received Ad26.COV2.S at low or high dose, single or two shots; about 5 received placebo; per-sample allocation not given. Sampling was done on day 63 after the first vaccine or placebo injection. An adult donor aged 18-55 years was enrolled in Boston.

The sample here was peripheral blood, taken in a trial of Ad26.COV2.S vaccine versus placebo. This sequence joins TRBV9 and TRBJ1-2; D call uncertain. This sequence was found in a person between 18 and 65 years old who received the Ad26.COV2.S COVID-19 vaccine or a placebo. The CDR3 DNA reads as TGTGCCAGCAGCGTCGCCGACGGAGGATACTCCTATGGCTACACCTTC. Protein: CASSVADGGYSYGYTF.